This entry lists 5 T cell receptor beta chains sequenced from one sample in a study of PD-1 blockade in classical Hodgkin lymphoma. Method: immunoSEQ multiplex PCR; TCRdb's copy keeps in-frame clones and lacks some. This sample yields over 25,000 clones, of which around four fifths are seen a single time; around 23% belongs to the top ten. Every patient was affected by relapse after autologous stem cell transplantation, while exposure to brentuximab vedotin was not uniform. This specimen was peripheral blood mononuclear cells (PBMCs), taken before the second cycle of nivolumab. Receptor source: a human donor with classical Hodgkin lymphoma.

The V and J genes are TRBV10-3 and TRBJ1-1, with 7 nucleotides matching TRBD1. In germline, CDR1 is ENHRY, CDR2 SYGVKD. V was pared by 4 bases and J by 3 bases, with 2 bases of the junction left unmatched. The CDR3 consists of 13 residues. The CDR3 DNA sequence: TGTGCCATCAGTGTTACAGGGGACACTGAAGCTTTCTTT. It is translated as CAISVTGDTEAFF.

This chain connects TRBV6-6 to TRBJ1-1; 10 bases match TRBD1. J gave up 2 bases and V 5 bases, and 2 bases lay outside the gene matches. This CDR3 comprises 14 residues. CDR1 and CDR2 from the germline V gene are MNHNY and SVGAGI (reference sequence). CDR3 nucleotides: TGTGCCAGCAGTCGGACAGGGGGTAACACTGAAGCTTTCTTT. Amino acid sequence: CASSRTGGNTEAFF.

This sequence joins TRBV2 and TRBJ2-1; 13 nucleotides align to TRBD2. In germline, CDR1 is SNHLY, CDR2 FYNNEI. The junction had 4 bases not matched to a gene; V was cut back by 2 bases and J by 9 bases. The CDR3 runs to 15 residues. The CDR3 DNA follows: TGTGCCAGCAGTGAAATTACTAGCGGGAGGGGTGAGCAGTTCTTC. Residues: CASSEITSGRGEQFF.

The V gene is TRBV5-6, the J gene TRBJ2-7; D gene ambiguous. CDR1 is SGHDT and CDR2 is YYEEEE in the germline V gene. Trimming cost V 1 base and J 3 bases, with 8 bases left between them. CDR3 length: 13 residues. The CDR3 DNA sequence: TGTGCCAGCAGCTTGTCGGCAGTCTACGAGCAGTACTTC. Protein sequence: CASSLSAVYEQYF.

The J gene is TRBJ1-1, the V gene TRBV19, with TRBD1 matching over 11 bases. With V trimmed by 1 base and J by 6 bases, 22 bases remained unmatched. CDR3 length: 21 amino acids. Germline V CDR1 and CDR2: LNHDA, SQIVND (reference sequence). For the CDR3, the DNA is TGTGCCAGTAGTATAGTAGAGTGGTTGGACAGGGGGCCACACCGGAGGCCTGAAGCTTTCTTT. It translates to CASSIVEWLDRGPHRRPEAFF.